The next 22 T cell receptor beta chains were all read from a single sample in a study of shared clonotypes between healthy human individuals. Sequencing used immunoSEQ multiplex PCR; TCRdb keeps in-frame clones, though not all of them. Altogether more than 2,000,000 clones are present, over 90% being singletons, with the ten largest covering 0.39%. Specimen: naive CD4+ T cells from PBMCs. Subset: CD45RA+ positively selected. Source of these receptors: a man aged 18 to 29 in good health. Some clones in this sample may be carry-over from other donors' samples.

The CDR3 DNA reads TGTGCCAGCAGCCCAGCGGGAACCTACGAGCAGTACTTC. This encodes CASSPAGTYEQYF. V gene TRBV14 combines with J gene TRBJ2-7, with TRBD2 matching over 7 bases. The CDR3 has 13 residues. Germline V gives CDR1 SGHDN, CDR2 FVKESK. V lost 4 bases and J lost 2; bases outside the gene matches: 2.

The gene calls are TRBV18 and TRBJ1-2; D is unresolved. Germline CDR1 reads KGHSH; CDR2 reads LQKENI. The CDR3 has 14 amino acids. Trimming shortened V by 1 base and J by 3 bases, and 9 bases separated the two germline ends. CDR3 amino acids: CASSPLDVHYGYTF. The CDR3 nucleotides read TGTGCCAGCTCACCACTGGACGTCCACTATGGCTACACCTTC.

The chain combines TRBV9 with TRBJ2-5, with 8 bases identical to TRBD2. Germline lookup yields CDR1 SGDLS and CDR2 YYNGEE. The CDR3 totals 14 residues. V shed 3 bases and J 5 bases; nucleotides not matched to a gene: 6. DNA for the CDR3: TGTGCCAGCAGCGGGGGACTAGTCGGGGAGACCCAGTACTTC. Translated: CASSGGLVGETQYF. The full variable domain, completed using reference TRBV9 and TRBJ2-5, is DSGVTQTPKHLITATGQRVTLRCSPRSGDLSVYWYQQSLDQGLQFLIQYYNGEERAKGNILERFSAQQFPDLHSELNLSSLELGDSALYFCASSGGLVGETQYFGPGTRLLVL.

This sequence joins TRBV11-3 and TRBJ2-7; 8 bases line up with TRBD1. The CDR3 is 15 residues long. The V gene's germline CDR1 is SGHNT and CDR2 YENEEA. Trimming cost V 1 base and J 2 bases; bases outside gene matches: 4. CDR3 sequence reads: CASSLGGTGPYEQYF. The DNA for the CDR3 is TGTGCCAGCAGCTTAGGCGGGACAGGACCCTACGAGCAGTACTTC.

The chain employs TRBV7-9 and TRBJ1-2; the D is unclear. The CDR3 is 16 residues long. Germline V CDR1 and CDR2: SEHNR, FQNEAQ (reference sequence). Trimming cost V 7 bases and J 0 bases, with 18 bases left between them. The DNA for the CDR3 is TGTGCCAGCACCCCAGCTCCCGGCCCCTCTAACTATGGCTACACCTTC. The encoded protein is CASTPAPGPSNYGYTF.

CDR3 in amino acids: CAISESLGGRAFSYNEQFF. In nucleotides, the CDR3 is TGTGCCATCAGTGAGTCCTTGGGTGGCAGGGCCTTCTCCTACAATGAGCAGTTCTTC. The chain has TRBV10-3 and TRBJ2-1, with D maybe TRBD1 (5 bases). The V gene's germline CDR1 is ENHRY and CDR2 SYGVKD. V lost 0 bases and J lost 0, with 18 bases in between. The CDR3 has 19 residues.

The chain joins TRBV7-2 to TRBJ2-1; maybe TRBD2 (6 bases). This CDR3 contains 13 residues. Germline V CDR1 and CDR2: SGHTA, FQGNSA. V was pared by 5 bases and J by 7 bases, with 12 bases between. CDR3 bases: TGTGCCAGCAGCCCCAGTGGGGGGAATGAGCAGTTCTTC. Encoded protein: CASSPSGGNEQFF. Supplemented by reference TRBV7-2 and TRBJ2-1, the full variable domain reads GAGVSQSPSNKVTEKGKDVELRCDPISGHTALYWYRQSLGQGLEFLIYFQGNSAPDKSGLPSDRFSAERTGGSVSTLTIQRTQQEDSAVYLCASSPSGGNEQFFGPGTRLTVL.

The chain combines TRBV6-5 with TRBJ2-1, with D perhaps TRBD1 or TRBD2 (5 bases each). The CDR3 loop spans 16 amino acids. Germline V gives CDR1 MNHEY, CDR2 SVGAGI. V shed 2 bases and J shed 5 bases, with 16 bases lying between them. The CDR3 is CASSYRSGWGNNEQFF. CDR3 DNA sequence: TGTGCCAGCAGTTACAGAAGCGGTTGGGGGAACAATGAGCAGTTCTTC.

CDR3 DNA sequence: TGTGCCAGCAGTTACTCTCTAGGATTCGAGCAGTACTTC. This translates into CASSYSLGFEQYF. V usage is TRBV6-5 and J usage is TRBJ2-7, with D unclear. Looked up from germline, CDR1 is MNHEY and CDR2 is SVGAGI. The CDR3 totals 13 residues. Trimming left V 0 bases short and J 6 bases short, with 9 bases between.

On this clone: In the same sample, other DNA sequences code for this CDR3. The chain links TRBV19 to TRBJ2-7; D unclear. The germline gives CDR1 LNHDA, CDR2 SQIVND (reference sequence). The CDR3 is made up of 15 amino acids. Between the trimmed V and J ends, which lost 1 base and 0 bases, there was a span of 10 bases. The DNA for the CDR3 is TGTGCCAGTAGTATAGCTGGCGGTAGCTCCTACGAGCAGTACTTC. Encoded protein: CASSIAGGSSYEQYF.

CDR3 bases: TGTGCCAGCAGCAAAGGTGGTGGAGAGGGTGAAAAACTGTTTTTT. Translated, it gives CASSKGGGEGEKLFF. This sequence joins TRBV21-1 and TRBJ1-4. TRBV21-1 is deemed a pseudogene. The CDR3 has 15 amino acids.

This rearrangement joins TRBV10-3 to TRBJ2-1, with D maybe TRBD2 (7 bases). This CDR3 has 16 residues. Trimming left V 6 bases short and J 3 bases short, with 18 bases between. Per the germline V gene, CDR1 is ENHRY and CDR2 is SYGVKD. As DNA, the CDR3 is TGTGCCATCAGATCCCGGACTAGGGGGAACTACAATGAGCAGTTCTTC. Translated: CAIRSRTRGNYNEQFF.

V usage is TRBV7-2 and J usage is TRBJ2-1, with 7 positions matching TRBD1. The V gene's germline CDR1 is SGHTA and CDR2 FQGNSA. The CDR3 spans 14 residues. V shed 4 bases and J 6 bases; nucleotides not matched to a gene: 6. The CDR3 sequence: CASSSGQYINEQFF. The CDR3 DNA is TGTGCCAGCAGCTCGGGACAGTATATCAATGAGCAGTTCTTC. Using reference TRBV7-2 and TRBJ2-1 for the parts outside the CDR3, the full variable domain is GAGVSQSPSNKVTEKGKDVELRCDPISGHTALYWYRQSLGQGLEFLIYFQGNSAPDKSGLPSDRFSAERTGGSVSTLTIQRTQQEDSAVYLCASSSGQYINEQFFGPGTRLTVL.

The V and J genes are TRBV2 and TRBJ1-3; D may be TRBD1 (5 bases). Trimming stripped 7 bases from V and 4 bases from J, with 14 bases between. Germline values: CDR1 SNHLY, CDR2 FYNNEI. The CDR3 runs 14 residues. Written as DNA, the CDR3 is TGTGCCAGCAAAGGGGAGACACTCGGAAACACCATATATTTT. Amino acid sequence: CASKGETLGNTIYF.

The chain employs TRBV7-3 and TRBJ1-2; a weak D match, TRBD1 (6 bases). Trimming removed 5 bases from V and 7 bases from J, with 17 bases in between. The CDR3 spans 14 residues. Germline CDR1 reads SGHTA; CDR2 reads FQGTGA. The CDR3 DNA reads TGTGCCAGCAGCCCACGGCAGGGGATGGGTGGCTACACCTTC. This translates into CASSPRQGMGGYTF. Full variable domain (rest looked up from reference TRBV7-3 and TRBJ1-2): GAGVSQTPSNKVTEKGKYVELRCDPISGHTALYWYRQSLGQGPEFLIYFQGTGAADDSGLPNDRFFAVRPEGSVSTLKIQRTERGDSAVYLCASSPRQGMGGYTFGSGTRLTVV.

For this clone: A much larger clone sits a single nucleotide away, making a read error possible. The chain links TRBV6-5 to TRBJ1-2; tentatively, D is TRBD1 (5 bases). This CDR3 region has 12 residues. V was cut by 6 bases and J by 2 bases, with 7 bases left in between. Germline V gene sequence: CDR1 MNHEY, CDR2 SVGAGI. The DNA for the CDR3 is TGTGCCAGCAGCCCAGGGAACTATGGCTACACCTTC. This codes for CASSPGNYGYTF.

This chain joins TRBV2 and TRBJ2-5; 7 bases line up with TRBD1. The V and J ends lost 7 bases and 1 base, in that order; junction bases with no gene match: 6. The germline V gene encodes CDR1 SNHLY and CDR2 FYNNEI. The CDR3 contains 14 residues. The CDR3 sequence is CASTSGQPQETQYF. The CDR3 DNA is TGTGCCAGCACCTCGGGACAGCCCCAAGAGACCCAGTACTTC.

The chain has TRBV5-1 and TRBJ2-6; D might be TRBD1 or TRBD2, each matching 5 bases. CDR3 length: 17 residues. Germline assignment: CDR1 SGHRS and CDR2 YFSETQ. The V and J ends lost 0 bases and 1 base respectively, with 11 bases between them. CDR3 amino acids: CASSLARAGSGANVLTF. DNA for the CDR3: TGCGCCAGCAGCTTGGCCAGGGCGGGTTCTGGGGCCAACGTCCTGACTTTC.

The J gene is TRBJ1-1, the V gene TRBV28; D is unresolved. Germline V gives CDR1 MDHEN, CDR2 SYDVKM. This CDR3 is built from 15 residues. Trimming shortened V by 6 bases and J by 11 bases, and 25 bases separated the two germline ends. CDR3 in DNA: TGTGCCAGCAGCCGAATAAAAGTTGGGTCCCCGGAGGCTTTCTTT. This translates into CASSRIKVGSPEAFF.

V gene TRBV6-5 combines with J gene TRBJ2-1; maybe TRBD2 (7 bases). The CDR3 has 15 residues. Trimming pared 4 bases from V and 6 bases from J, leaving 16 bases between. Germline-derived CDR1 and CDR2 are MNHEY and SVGAGI. The CDR3, as DNA: TGTGCCAGCAGTTTTGAACAGGGAGGGATCAATGAGCAGTTCTTC. Translation gives CASSFEQGGINEQFF.

Only one count was recorded for this clone. The chain links TRBV9 to TRBJ2-1, with 8 bases matching TRBD2. CDR1 and CDR2 (germline): SGDLS, YYNGEE. V trimming: 0 bases; J trimming: 2 bases; junction bases outside the gene matches: 7. The CDR3 has 17 amino acids. Written as DNA, the CDR3 is TGTGCCAGCAGCGTAGAGGCTAGCGGGCGCCCCTACAATGAGCAGTTCTTC. Amino acids: CASSVEASGRPYNEQFF.

This clone was counted a few times. Other DNA sequences in this sample translate to the same CDR3. J is TRBJ2-2 and V is TRBV28; D gene unclear. CDR1 is MDHEN, CDR2 SYDVKM, per germline. CDR3 length: 13 residues. V was shortened by 5 bases and J by 2 bases, with 6 bases between the two germline ends. DNA of the CDR3: TGTGCCAGCAGTGGACCAAACACCGGGGAGCTGTTTTTT. Encoded protein: CASSGPNTGELFF.